These T cell receptor beta chains were read from a single sample in a study of blood T cell repertoires in COVID-19. The assay was immunoSEQ multiplex PCR, and TCRdb's table has in-frame clones only and misses some. The data show approximately 190,000 clones, less than 90% seen once. Sequencing was performed on peripheral blood. These receptors came from a woman aged 40-49 years with acute or convalescent COVID-19. Both conserved end residues are part of each CDR3. The D gene is left open where the match is weak. Clone size appears in some rows only: once, few, many, or a class for an expanded clone.

>TRBJ1-2|TRBV3-1/TRBV3-2|.|.
TGTGCCAGCAGCCAAGGGGGGGGCGGCTACACCTTC
CASSQGGGGYTF
>TRBJ2-1|TRBV27|TRBD2|.
TGTGCCAGCAGACCTAGCGGCTCCTACAATGAGCAGTTCTTC
CASRPSGSYNEQFF
>TRBJ2-7|TRBV10-1|TRBD2|.
TGCGCCAGCAGTGATGGGACTAGCGTGTACGAGCAGTACTTC
CASSDGTSVYEQYF
>TRBJ2-5|TRBV5-4|TRBD2|once
TGTGCCAGCAGCTTGGCTAGCGGGAGTCCTGGGGAGACCCAGTACTTC
CASSLASGSPGETQYF
>TRBJ1-3|TRBV28|.|.
TGTGCCTGGGGGGAAAGGAATGGAAACACCATATATTTT
CAWGERNGNTIYF
>TRBJ1-6|TRBV28|.|.
TGTGCCATCAACGGCGGTAATTCACCCCTCCACTTT
CAINGGNSPLHF
>TRBJ2-7|TRBV27|TRBD1|.
TGTGCCAGCAGGCGCAACAGGGGGCCCTACGAGCAGTACTTC
CASRRNRGPYEQYF
>TRBJ2-2|TRBV2|TRBD2|.
TGTGCCAGCAGTGAAAAGAGGGTAGCGGGAAGGGGGGAGCTGTTTTTT
CASSEKRVAGRGELFF
>TRBJ1-4|TRBV29-1|TRBD1|.
TGCAGCGTTGCTGAAGCCAGGGACAGCAGACATGAAAAACTGTTTTTT
CSVAEARDSRHEKLFF
>TRBJ2-5|TRBV12-3/TRBV12-4|TRBD2|.
TGTGCCAGCAGCTGGGGGGGGCAAGAGACCCAGTACTTC
CASSWGGQETQYF
>TRBJ2-7|TRBV28|.|few
TGTGCCAGCAGAAGGGGTTCTCGGGAGCAGTACTTC
CASRRGSREQYF
>TRBJ2-1|TRBV30|TRBD2|.
TGTGCCTGGAGTGTCATTGTCGGGGGGGCCGATGAGCAGTTCTTC
CAWSVIVGGADEQFF
>TRBJ1-1|TRBV19|.|.
TGTGCCAGTAGTATTGGGCCGAATACTGAAGCTTTCTTT
CASSIGPNTEAFF
>TRBJ2-2|TRBV29-1|.|.
TGCAGCGGGGGGGGGCGCCACACCGAGGAGCTGTTTTTT
CSGGGRHTEELFF
>TRBJ2-1|TRBV7-2|TRBD2|.
TGTGCCAGCAGCTTAGACCTAGCGGGAGGTAGCAATGAGCAGTTCTTC
CASSLDLAGGSNEQFF
>TRBJ2-1|TRBV27|TRBD1|few
TGTGCCAGCAAATGGGGACAGGGGGCCAATGAGCAGTTCTTC
CASKWGQGANEQFF